A single TCR beta chain is shown here with its context. The antigen remains undetermined. As for time point: week 11, during vaccination. All doses held 300 ug of mutant IDH1 20-mer peptide, with topical imiquimod. These data come from a study of a mutant IDH1 vaccine in newly diagnosed glioma. TCRdb's table, derived via immunoSEQ multiplex PCR, lists solely in-frame clones and lacks some. Of 100,000 to 120,000 clones detected, 90% appear once; the ten largest clones hold around 0.6%. Germline-derived CDR1 and CDR2 are GTSNPN and SVGIG (reference sequence). V was pared by 2 bases and J by 4 bases, with 9 bases between. This CDR3 spans 13 amino acids.

This chain uses TRBV30 with TRBJ2-1, with D possibly matching TRBD2 (6 bases). This material consisted of PBMCs, taken from a glioma patient whose treatment included an IDH1 peptide vaccine. The clonotype comes from a woman in her fifties or sixties with glioma. The CDR3 DNA reads as TGTGCCTGGAGTCCCGGGAGTTACAATGAGCAGTTCTTC. This encodes CAWSPGSYNEQFF.